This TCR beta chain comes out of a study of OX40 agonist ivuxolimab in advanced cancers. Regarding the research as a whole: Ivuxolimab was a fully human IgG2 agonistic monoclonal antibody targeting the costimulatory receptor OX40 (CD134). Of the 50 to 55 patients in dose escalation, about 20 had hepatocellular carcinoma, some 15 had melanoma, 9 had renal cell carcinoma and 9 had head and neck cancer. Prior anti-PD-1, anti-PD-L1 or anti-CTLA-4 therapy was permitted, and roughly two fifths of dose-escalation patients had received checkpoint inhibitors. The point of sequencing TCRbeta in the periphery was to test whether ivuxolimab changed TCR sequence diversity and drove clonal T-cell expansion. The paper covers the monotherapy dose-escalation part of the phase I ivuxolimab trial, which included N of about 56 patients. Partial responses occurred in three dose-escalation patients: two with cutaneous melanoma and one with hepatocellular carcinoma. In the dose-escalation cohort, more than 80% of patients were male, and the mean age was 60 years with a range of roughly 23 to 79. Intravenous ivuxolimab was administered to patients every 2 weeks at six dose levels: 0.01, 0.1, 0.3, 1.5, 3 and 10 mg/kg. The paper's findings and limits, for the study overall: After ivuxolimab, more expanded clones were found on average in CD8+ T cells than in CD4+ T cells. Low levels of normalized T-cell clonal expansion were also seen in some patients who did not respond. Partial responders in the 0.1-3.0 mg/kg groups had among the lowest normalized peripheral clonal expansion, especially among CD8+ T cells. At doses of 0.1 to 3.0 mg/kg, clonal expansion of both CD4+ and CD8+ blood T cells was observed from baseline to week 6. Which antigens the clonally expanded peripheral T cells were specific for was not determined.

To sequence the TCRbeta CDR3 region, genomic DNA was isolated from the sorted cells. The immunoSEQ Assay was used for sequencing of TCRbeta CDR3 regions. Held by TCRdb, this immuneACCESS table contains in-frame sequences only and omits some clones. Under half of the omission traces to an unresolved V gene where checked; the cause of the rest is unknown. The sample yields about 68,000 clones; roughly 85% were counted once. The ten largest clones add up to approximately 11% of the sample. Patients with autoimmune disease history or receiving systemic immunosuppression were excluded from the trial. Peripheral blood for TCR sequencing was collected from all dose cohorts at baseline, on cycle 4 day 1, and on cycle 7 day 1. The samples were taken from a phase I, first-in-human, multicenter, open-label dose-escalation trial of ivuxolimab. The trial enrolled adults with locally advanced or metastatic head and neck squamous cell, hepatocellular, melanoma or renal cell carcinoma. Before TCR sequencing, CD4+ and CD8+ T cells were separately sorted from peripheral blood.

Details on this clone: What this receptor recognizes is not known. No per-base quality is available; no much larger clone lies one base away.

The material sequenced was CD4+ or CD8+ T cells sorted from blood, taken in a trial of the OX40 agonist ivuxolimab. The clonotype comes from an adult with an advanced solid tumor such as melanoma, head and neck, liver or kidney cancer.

CDR3 region: CASSFSGREQYF. The DNA sequence reads TGCGCCAGCAGCTTTAGCGGGAGAGAGCAGTACTTC. This chain joins TRBV5-1 to TRBJ2-7; 9 junctional bases match TRBD2. From V the trimming removes 2 bases and from J it removes 7 bases, while the gene matches leave 1 base of the junction unaccounted for. The CDR3 measures 12 amino acids from cysteine to phenylalanine. Of all the DNA, just the CDR3 is kept, 36 bases in frame from base 1. CDR1 and CDR2, per the germline V gene, are SGHRS and YFSETQ.